The 18 T cell receptor beta chains listed next were all sequenced from one sample in a study of CD8 T cells in Susac syndrome. Random hexamers were used to reverse transcribe an amount of 0.5 to 1 ug RNA. MiXCR was run by TCRdb on the immunoSEQ multiplex PCR reads, yielding one entry per CDR3 protein. This table holds 210,000 or so distinct CDR3 sequences, approximately 90% found once. Sample: CD8+ T cells from PBMCs. The receptors derive from a human donor with multiple sclerosis.

The chain carries TRBV27 and TRBJ1-1; D might be TRBD1 (6 bases). The length of the CDR3 is 15 residues. V was clipped by 2 bases and J by 5 bases, with 15 bases between them. Looked up from germline, CDR1 is MNHEY and CDR2 is SMNVEV (reference sequence). The CDR3, as DNA: TGTGCCAGCAGTTTAATAGCAGGGGTAGGGACTGAAGCTTTCTTT. Translating gives CASSLIAGVGTEAFF.

The chain uses TRBV6-1 and TRBJ2-2; D is unresolved. Trimming cost V 1 base and J 3 bases, with 12 bases left between them. CDR1 and CDR2 from the germline V gene are MNHNS and SASEGT. The CDR3 runs 16 residues. The CDR3 is CASSEGTVIDTGELFF. CDR3 nucleotides: TGTGCCAGCAGTGAAGGGACCGTGATAGACACCGGGGAGCTGTTTTTT.

The CDR3 loop is CASSYSWASGSGETQYF. CDR3 coding DNA: TGTGCCAGCAGTTACTCTTGGGCTAGCGGGTCAGGAGAGACCCAGTACTTC. The rearrangement links TRBV6-5 to TRBJ2-5, with TRBD2 matching 8 bases. This CDR3 is 17 amino acids long. V lost 0 bases to trimming and J lost 4 bases; unmatched junction nucleotides: 10. Germline V gives CDR1 MNHEY, CDR2 SVGAGI.

The CDR3 reads CSASWDMAYNEQFF. CDR3 sequence (DNA): TGCAGTGCTAGTTGGGACATGGCCTACAATGAGCAGTTCTTC. The chain joins TRBV20-1 to TRBJ2-1; D is possibly TRBD1 (6 bases). The CDR3 runs 14 residues. The germline V and J ends were trimmed by 3 bases and 2 bases, with 11 bases remaining between them. Per germline, CDR1 DFQATT and CDR2 SNEGSKA (reference sequence).

In its sample, this clonotype was seen once. V usage is TRBV9 and J usage is TRBJ1-1; D may be TRBD1 (5 bases). The length of the CDR3 is 15 residues. V was shortened by 3 bases and J by 3 bases, with 15 bases between the two germline ends. Looked up from germline, CDR1 is SGDLS and CDR2 is YYNGEE. The CDR3 nucleotides read TGTGCCAGCAGCGCCGTCGGGGGATGGGACACTGAAGCTTTCTTT. Encoded protein: CASSAVGGWDTEAFF.

The rearrangement joins TRBV3-1 to TRBJ2-1; 11 bases are a match to TRBD2. CDR3 length: 16 residues. Trimming removed 1 base from V and 6 bases from J; junction bases left unmatched: 5. Germline CDR1 reads LGHDT; CDR2 reads YNNKEL (reference sequence). The CDR3 nucleotides are TGTGCCAGCAGCCAAGTGGCGACTAGCGGGATCAATGAGCAGTTCTTC. Residues: CASSQVATSGINEQFF.

The chain joins TRBV20-1 to TRBJ2-5; D could derive from TRBD1 or TRBD2 (5 bases each). The V gene lost 0 bases and the J gene lost 7 bases, with 18 bases spanning the gap. Germline V gene sequence: CDR1 DFQATT, CDR2 SNEGSKA (reference sequence). The CDR3 covers 15 residues. CDR3 sequence: CSARDAARGLGTQYF. Here the CDR3 DNA reads TGCAGTGCTAGAGATGCGGCCCGGGGCTTAGGGACCCAGTACTTC.

In this sample, this clonotype turned up once. The rearrangement uses TRBV9 and TRBJ1-2, with 8 bases fitting TRBD1. Germline loops: CDR1 SGDLS, CDR2 YYNGEE. This CDR3 has 14 residues. V trimming: 0 bases; J trimming: 4 bases; junction bases outside the gene matches: 2. The CDR3 region has the DNA TGTGCCAGCAGCGTAGGGACAGGGACCTATGGCTACACCTTC. Protein product: CASSVGTGTYGYTF.

V gene TRBV29-1 combines with J gene TRBJ2-5, with D unclear. Trimming took off 4 bases at V and 4 bases at J, with 16 bases between the two ends. The CDR3 totals 14 residues. CDR1 SQVTM and CDR2 ANQGSEA come from the germline V gene. The CDR3 reads CSVVRLQARETQYF. The CDR3 DNA is TGCAGCGTTGTGAGGTTGCAGGCCCGAGAGACCCAGTACTTC. Variable domain in full (rest from reference TRBV29-1 and TRBJ2-5): SAVISQKPSRDICQRGTSLTIQCQVDSQVTMMFWYRQQPGQSLTLIATANQGSEATYESGFVIDKFPISRPNLTFSTLTVSNMSPEDSSIYLCSVVRLQARETQYFGPGTRLLVL.

The genes are TRBV7-8 and TRBJ1-1; the D gene is possibly TRBD1 (5 bases). CDR1 and CDR2 (germline): SGHVS, FQNEAQ. CDR3 length equals 12 residues. Trimming pared 8 bases from V and 6 bases from J, leaving 13 bases between. The CDR3 sequence is CASLGREAEAFF. The DNA of the CDR3 is TGTGCCAGCCTGGGCAGGGAGGCTGAAGCTTTCTTT. Using reference TRBV7-8 and TRBJ1-1 for the parts outside the CDR3, the full variable domain is GAGVSQSPRYKVAKRGQDVALRCDPISGHVSLFWYQQALGQGPEFLTYFQNEAQLDKSGLPSDRFFAERPEGSVSTLKIQRTQQEDSAVYLCASLGREAEAFFGQGTRLTVV.

Here the CDR3 DNA reads TGTGCCAGCATGAATGGGGCCGGGACTGAAGCTTTCTTT. This gives the protein CASMNGAGTEAFF. The J gene is TRBJ1-1, the V gene TRBV27, with TRBD1 as a possible D gene (5 bases). Trimming shortened V by 7 bases and J by 5 bases, and 14 bases separated the two germline ends. Germline V gives CDR1 MNHEY, CDR2 SMNVEV (reference sequence). This CDR3 spans 13 amino acids.

V and J are TRBV6-1 and TRBJ2-1; the D is unclear. This CDR3 has 12 residues. The ends were cut back, 1 base at V and 10 bases at J, with 8 bases in the middle. Germline CDR1 and CDR2: MNHNS and SASEGT. The DNA of the CDR3 is TGTGCCAGCAGTGAAGGATGGGCCGAGCAGTTCTTC. This sequence encodes CASSEGWAEQFF.

The chain is built from TRBV12-3 or TRBV12-4 and TRBJ2-5; D is possibly TRBD2 (6 bases). The CDR3 loop spans 14 amino acids. V lost 7 bases to trimming and J lost 3 bases, with 15 bases between them. The CDR3 spells CASTSSGTEETQYF. The CDR3 DNA reads TGTGCCAGCACATCCTCCGGGACTGAAGAGACCCAGTACTTC.

This chain links TRBV19 with TRBJ1-1; D gene uncertain. Trimming removed 6 bases from V and 10 bases from J, with 15 bases in between. This CDR3 has 12 amino acids. CDR1 and CDR2 (germline): LNHDA, SQIVND (reference sequence). Here the CDR3 DNA reads TGTGCCAGTAGACCCCGATTGGGGATAGCTTTCTTT. This sequence encodes CASRPRLGIAFF.

The chain links TRBV29-1 to TRBJ2-3; 10 nucleotides match TRBD2. With V trimmed by 6 bases and J by 4 bases, 13 bases remained unmatched. Germline V gene data show CDR1 as SQVTM and CDR2 as ANQGSEA. CDR3 length: 16 amino acids. The CDR3 spells CSVRGGLAGEADTQYF. The CDR3 region has the DNA TGCAGCGTGCGGGGTGGTCTAGCGGGAGAAGCAGATACGCAGTATTTT.

The J gene is TRBJ1-1, the V gene TRBV28; D is perhaps TRBD1 (6 bases). The CDR3 is 14 amino acids. The germline gives CDR1 MDHEN, CDR2 SYDVKM. V was trimmed by 4 bases and J by 5 bases, leaving 14 bases between them. CDR3 in DNA: TGTGCCAGCAGTTGGGGCAGGGGCGAAACTGAAGCTTTCTTT. Protein: CASSWGRGETEAFF.

V gene TRBV7-2 combines with J gene TRBJ1-2, with 9 bases matching TRBD1. Germline assignment: CDR1 SGHTA and CDR2 FQGNSA. The CDR3 is made up of 15 amino acids. J gave up 4 bases and V 5 bases, and 8 bases lay outside the gene matches. This CDR3 reads CASSPWTGVGYGYTF. Written as DNA, the CDR3 is TGTGCCAGCAGCCCCTGGACAGGGGTTGGCTATGGCTACACCTTC.

V usage is TRBV6-5 and J usage is TRBJ2-1; the D gene is possibly TRBD2 (6 bases). This CDR3 spans 15 amino acids. V shed 0 bases and J shed 7 bases, with 13 bases lying between them. Germline CDR1 MNHEY, CDR2 SVGAGI. DNA of the CDR3: TGTGCCAGCAGTTACTCGGACTACGAGGGGAATGAGCAGTTCTTC. Translating gives CASSYSDYEGNEQFF.